The 26 T cell receptor beta chains below were found in one sample sequenced in a study of blood T cell repertoires in COVID-19. Only in-frame clones appear in the TCRdb table, and some are missing; sequencing was by immunoSEQ multiplex PCR. Here the sample spans around 80,000 clones, 80% being singletons. Input material: peripheral blood. The receptor source for this set is a woman aged 70-85 years with acute or convalescent COVID-19.

The J gene is TRBJ1-6, the V gene TRBV5-4, with D perhaps TRBD1 (5 bases). The CDR3 extends over 16 amino acids. With 3 bases removed from V and 4 bases from J, the gap between germline ends came to 14 bases. Germline V lookup: CDR1 SGHNT, CDR2 YYREEE (reference sequence). The CDR3 DNA sequence: TGTGCCAGCAGCTCCGCCCCAGGGACTTATAATTCACCCCTCCACTTT. Translation gives CASSSAPGTYNSPLHF.

The table lists this clone with a few counts. The V call is TRBV5-4, the J call TRBJ1-2; TRBD1 aligns across 10 bases. Germline values: CDR1 SGHNT, CDR2 YYREEE (reference sequence). V lost 0 bases to trimming and J lost 2 bases; unmatched junction nucleotides: 1. The CDR3 length is 15 residues. The CDR3 region is CASSLGGQGNYGYTF. The CDR3 DNA is TGTGCCAGCAGCTTGGGGGGACAGGGGAACTATGGCTACACCTTC.

This clone was found once. The rearrangement links TRBV12-2 to TRBJ1-3; TRBD1, the table's D call, lacks a check against the DNA. TRBV12-2 is labeled a pseudogene. The CDR3 is 17 residues long. The CDR3 here is CASRLGAQTSSGNTIYF. CDR3 nucleotide sequence: TGTGCAAGTCGCCTAGGGGCCCAGACGAGCTCTGGAAACACCATATATTTT.

This chain connects TRBV2 to TRBJ1-6; the match to TRBD1 covers 10 bases. Germline V gives CDR1 SNHLY, CDR2 FYNNEI. V trimming: 6 bases; J trimming: 7 bases; junction bases outside the gene matches: 3. The CDR3 is 14 amino acids. CDR3 nucleotide sequence: TGTGCCAGCAGGACGGGACAGGGGAATTCACCCCTCCACTTT. It yields the protein CASRTGQGNSPLHF.

The V call is TRBV19, the J call TRBJ1-1; 7 nucleotides match TRBD1. In germline, CDR1 is LNHDA, CDR2 SQIVND (reference sequence). Losses at the gene ends were 6 bases for V and 1 base for J; bases not matched to a gene: 11. This CDR3 has 16 residues. The CDR3 sequence is CASRYLQGPGNTEAFF. The DNA of the CDR3 is TGTGCCAGTAGGTATTTACAGGGGCCGGGGAACACTGAAGCTTTCTTT.

This clone showed up just a few times. The V and J genes are TRBV19 and TRBJ1-1, with D possibly being TRBD1 (6 bases). Germline CDR1 and CDR2: LNHDA and SQIVND (reference sequence). The V and J ends lost 6 bases and 4 bases respectively, with 15 bases between them. The CDR3 is 14 amino acids. CDR3 bases: TGTGCCAGTAGGACATACAGGGTGGGCACTGAAGCTTTCTTT. This codes for CASRTYRVGTEAFF.

V usage is TRBV12-5 and J usage is TRBJ1-1, with D possibly being TRBD1 (5 bases). Germline CDR1 LGHNT, CDR2 FRNRAP. Trimming stripped 4 bases from V and 5 bases from J, with 20 bases between. CDR3 length: 16 amino acids. In DNA form, the CDR3 reads TGTGCTAGTGGTTCCTCCGATCTAGGGGCGCGTACTGAAGCTTTCTTT. This gives the protein CASGSSDLGARTEAFF.

The chain uses TRBV5-1 and TRBJ2-3; 8 bases align to TRBD2. Germline CDR1 and CDR2: SGHRS and YFSETQ. CDR3 size: 19 residues. Trimming removed 0 bases from V and 0 bases from J; junction bases left unmatched: 12. The CDR3 protein is CASSLATSGVSTSTDTQYF. The CDR3 bases are TGCGCCAGCAGCTTGGCTACTAGCGGAGTATCAACTAGCACAGATACGCAGTATTTT.

The rearrangement joins TRBV6-5 to TRBJ2-1; perhaps TRBD1 as D (5 bases). The CDR3 totals 12 residues. Looked up from germline, CDR1 is MNHEY and CDR2 is SVGAGI. Trimming stripped 6 bases from V and 8 bases from J, with 11 bases between. The CDR3 DNA follows: TGTGCCAGCAGATCTGTAGGGGATGAGCAGTTCTTC. Encoded protein: CASRSVGDEQFF.

The chain recombines TRBV2 with TRBJ1-2, with D possibly matching TRBD1 (5 bases). Germline CDR1 is SNHLY and CDR2 is FYNNEI. The CDR3 sequence is 13 residues long. V lost 4 bases, J lost 2 bases, and 8 bases lay in between. The CDR3 nucleotides read TGTGCCAGCAGTGCGCCAGGGAACTATGGCTACACCTTC. It codes for CASSAPGNYGYTF.

The chain couples TRBV5-5 to TRBJ2-1; D is perhaps TRBD1 (7 bases). Germline-derived CDR1 and CDR2 are SGHKS and YYEKEE (reference sequence). V lost 3 bases and J lost 10, with 14 bases in between. The CDR3 has 13 amino acids. CDR3 residues: CASSWTGGGEQFF. The CDR3 coding sequence is TGTGCCAGCAGCTGGACCGGAGGGGGCGAGCAGTTCTTC.

The chain combines TRBV5-4 with TRBJ1-1; no reliable D call. This CDR3 has 15 residues. Per germline, CDR1 SGHNT and CDR2 YYREEE (reference sequence). The V and J ends lost 0 bases and 4 bases respectively, with 13 bases between them. The CDR3 here is CASSLVAGSFTEAFF. The CDR3 DNA is TGTGCCAGCAGCTTGGTCGCGGGAAGCTTCACTGAAGCTTTCTTT.

V is TRBV11-3 and J is TRBJ2-5; D perhaps matches TRBD2 (6 bases). The CDR3 runs to 16 residues. Trimming removed 3 bases at V and 1 base at J, with 15 bases between. In germline, CDR1 is SGHNT, CDR2 YENEEA. The CDR3 region has the DNA TGTGCCAGCAGCTTTCGTAGAGCGCGGGGCCAAGAGACCCAGTACTTC. This codes for CASSFRRARGQETQYF.

The V call is TRBV19, the J call TRBJ2-7; TRBD1 aligns across 7 bases. The V gene end was trimmed by 5 bases and the J gene end by 5 bases; junction bases not matched to a gene: 9. The CDR3 spans 14 residues. Germline lookup yields CDR1 LNHDA and CDR2 SQIVND (reference sequence). CDR3 bases: TGTGCCAGTAGTCTCCGACAGGGTCCTAACGAGCAGTACTTC. This sequence encodes CASSLRQGPNEQYF.

The genes are TRBV18 and TRBJ2-5; 12 nucleotides line up with TRBD2. Germline lookup yields CDR1 KGHSH and CDR2 LQKENI. The CDR3 contains 15 residues. V trimming: 3 bases; J trimming: 5 bases; junction bases outside the gene matches: 4. The CDR3: CASSPWTSGDETQYF. CDR3 nucleotide sequence: TGTGCCAGCTCACCTTGGACTAGCGGGGATGAGACCCAGTACTTC.

The V call is TRBV4-2, the J call TRBJ2-1; 11 positions agree with TRBD2. V lost 3 bases to trimming and J lost 7 bases; unmatched junction nucleotides: 11. This CDR3 comprises 17 residues. CDR1 LGHNA and CDR2 YNFKEQ come from the germline V gene. CDR3: CASSQLFSGGAGNEQFF. DNA of the CDR3: TGTGCCAGCAGCCAGCTCTTTAGCGGGGGGGCAGGGAATGAGCAGTTCTTC.

This chain links TRBV11-1 with TRBJ1-2; D call uncertain. Germline CDR1 SGHAT, CDR2 FQDESV (reference sequence). The CDR3 sequence is 15 residues long. V lost 1 base, J lost 1 base, and 10 bases lay in between. The CDR3 is CASSLGEGHNYGYTF. The CDR3 DNA reads as TGTGCCAGCAGCTTAGGCGAGGGTCATAACTATGGCTACACCTTC. Full variable domain (rest looked up from reference TRBV11-1 and TRBJ1-2): EAEVAQSPRYKITEKSQAVAFWCDPISGHATLYWYRQILGQGPELLVQFQDESVVDDSQLPKDRFSAERLKGVDSTLKIQPAELGDSAMYLCASSLGEGHNYGYTFGSGTRLTVV.

V gene TRBV5-4 combines with J gene TRBJ2-1, with D possibly matching TRBD2 (5 bases). Germline V lookup: CDR1 SGHNT, CDR2 YYREEE (reference sequence). V was clipped by 2 bases and J by 8 bases, with 17 bases between them. The CDR3 is 15 residues long. CDR3 bases: TGTGCCAGCAGCTTTGCCCAGCGGTATGGGGATGAGCAGTTCTTC. This translates into CASSFAQRYGDEQFF.

The chain is built from TRBV10-3 and TRBJ2-1; 9 nucleotides align to TRBD2. Germline values: CDR1 ENHRY, CDR2 SYGVKD. The junction had 6 bases not matched to a gene; V was cut back by 9 bases and J by 3 bases. CDR3 length equals 14 residues. The CDR3 sequence is CAIGAGGSYNEQFF. DNA of the CDR3: TGTGCCATTGGAGCGGGGGGAAGCTACAATGAGCAGTTCTTC.

The CDR3 nucleotides read TGTGCCAGCGCTCTGGGAGGGGCAGATACGCAGTATTTT. Its protein product is CASALGGADTQYF. V usage is TRBV27 and J usage is TRBJ2-3; TRBD2 matches at 7 bases. The CDR3 consists of 13 residues. Germline trimming cut 8 bases from V and 4 bases from J; bases unmatched to any gene: 6. Germline V gives CDR1 MNHEY, CDR2 SMNVEV (reference sequence).

The gene calls are TRBV7-8 and TRBJ1-1; 10 nucleotides match TRBD1. In germline, CDR1 is SGHVS, CDR2 FQNEAQ. With V trimmed by 1 base and J by 0 bases, 2 bases remained unmatched. The CDR3 runs 16 residues. CDR3 loop: CASSLGTGGLNTEAFF. CDR3 DNA sequence: TGTGCCAGCAGCTTAGGGACAGGGGGATTGAACACTGAAGCTTTCTTT.

The chain combines TRBV5-1 with TRBJ2-5; D is uncertain. The CDR3 totals 12 residues. CDR1 SGHRS and CDR2 YFSETQ come from the germline V gene. The ends were cut back, 3 bases at V and 2 bases at J, with 5 bases in the middle. The CDR3 sequence: CASSYSQETQYF. CDR3 in DNA: TGCGCCAGCAGCTACTCTCAAGAGACCCAGTACTTC.

The chain has TRBV19 and TRBJ2-3, with 10 bases fitting TRBD1. The V gene end was trimmed by 5 bases and the J gene end by 4 bases; junction bases not matched to a gene: 15. The CDR3 is 18 residues long. Germline assignment: CDR1 LNHDA and CDR2 SQIVND (reference sequence). The CDR3 region is CASSPPNPGQGLSDTQYF. As DNA, the CDR3 is TGTGCCAGTAGTCCCCCAAATCCGGGACAGGGGTTATCAGATACGCAGTATTTT. The complete variable domain, with remaining parts taken from reference TRBV19 and TRBJ2-3, reads DGGITQSPKYLFRKEGQNVTLSCEQNLNHDAMYWYRQDPGQGLRLIYYSQIVNDFQKGDIAEGYSVSREKKESFPLTVTSAQKNPTAFYLCASSPPNPGQGLSDTQYFGPGTRLTVL.

This clone was counted once. The V call is TRBV27, the J call TRBJ1-1, with D uncertain. Germline lookup yields CDR1 MNHEY and CDR2 SMNVEV (reference sequence). The V end lost 5 bases, the J end lost 6 bases, and 13 bases lay between the germline ends. The CDR3 runs to 13 residues. The CDR3 here is CASSDTWVAEAFF. CDR3 DNA: TGTGCCAGCAGTGACACGTGGGTTGCTGAAGCTTTCTTT.

The CDR3, as DNA: TGTGCCACCAGTTCTGCTAGCGAGCGCACAGATACGCAGTATTTT. Translated, it gives CATSSASERTDTQYF. The chain links TRBV24-1 to TRBJ2-3; TRBD2 is a possible D gene (6 bases). The length of the CDR3 is 15 residues. Germline assignment: CDR1 KGHDR and CDR2 SFDVKD. V was shortened by 6 bases and J by 1 base, with 13 bases between the two germline ends.

This clone was seen only once. This sequence joins TRBV7-7 and TRBJ2-5, with D tentatively TRBD2 (5 bases). The V and J ends lost 5 bases and 0 bases respectively, with 13 bases between them. Germline CDR1 reads SSHAT; CDR2 reads FNYEAQ (reference sequence). The CDR3 has 15 amino acids. Here the CDR3 DNA reads TGTGCCAGCAGCCCAGCCCCGGGGTACCAAGAGACCCAGTACTTC. It specifies CASSPAPGYQETQYF.